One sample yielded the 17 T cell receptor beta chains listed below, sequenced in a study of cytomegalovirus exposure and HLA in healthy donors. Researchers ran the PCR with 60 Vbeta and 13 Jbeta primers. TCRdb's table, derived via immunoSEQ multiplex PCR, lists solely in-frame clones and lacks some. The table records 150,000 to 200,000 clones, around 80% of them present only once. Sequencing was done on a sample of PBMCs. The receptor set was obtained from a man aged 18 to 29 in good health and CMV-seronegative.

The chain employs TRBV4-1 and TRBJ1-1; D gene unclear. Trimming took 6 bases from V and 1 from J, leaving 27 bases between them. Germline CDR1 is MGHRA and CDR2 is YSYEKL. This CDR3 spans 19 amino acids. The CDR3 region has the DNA TGCGCCAGCAGGTCGGAAAACCAGATTATTTCGACTAGGAACACTGAAGCTTTCTTT. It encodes CASRSENQIISTRNTEAFF.

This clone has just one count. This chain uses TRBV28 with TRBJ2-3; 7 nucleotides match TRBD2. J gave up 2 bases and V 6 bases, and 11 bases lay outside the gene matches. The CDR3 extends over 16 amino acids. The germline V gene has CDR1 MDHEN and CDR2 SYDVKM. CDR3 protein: CASSEFGSGNTDTQYF. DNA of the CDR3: TGTGCCAGCAGCGAATTCGGGAGCGGGAACACAGATACGCAGTATTTT.

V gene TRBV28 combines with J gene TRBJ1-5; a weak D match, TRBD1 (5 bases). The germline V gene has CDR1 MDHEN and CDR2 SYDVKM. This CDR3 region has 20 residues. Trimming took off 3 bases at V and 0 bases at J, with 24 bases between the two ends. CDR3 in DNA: TGTGCCAGCAGTTTTTACAGTCGGGCAGGCTGGGGCTATAGCAATCAGCCCCAGCATTTT. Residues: CASSFYSRAGWGYSNQPQHF.

The CDR3 reads CASSPPSPSSYEQYF. As DNA, the CDR3 is TGTGCCAGCTCACCACCTTCTCCCAGTTCCTACGAGCAGTACTTC. The chain carries TRBV18 and TRBJ2-7, with unresolved D. Looked up from germline, CDR1 is KGHSH and CDR2 is LQKENI. V was shortened by 0 bases and J by 1 base, with 10 bases between the two germline ends. The CDR3 contains 15 residues. Together with reference TRBV18 and TRBJ2-7, the CDR3 gives the full variable domain: NAGVMQNPRHLVRRRGQEARLRCSPMKGHSHVYWYRQLPEEGLKFMVYLQKENIIDESGMPKERFSAEFPKEGPSILRIQQVVRGDSAAYFCASSPPSPSSYEQYFGPGTRLTVT.

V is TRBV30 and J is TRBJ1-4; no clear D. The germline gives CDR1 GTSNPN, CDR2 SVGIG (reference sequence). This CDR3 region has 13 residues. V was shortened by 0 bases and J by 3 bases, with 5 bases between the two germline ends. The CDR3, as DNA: TGTGCCTGGAGTGTTCGGTCTAATGAAAAACTGTTTTTT. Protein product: CAWSVRSNEKLFF.

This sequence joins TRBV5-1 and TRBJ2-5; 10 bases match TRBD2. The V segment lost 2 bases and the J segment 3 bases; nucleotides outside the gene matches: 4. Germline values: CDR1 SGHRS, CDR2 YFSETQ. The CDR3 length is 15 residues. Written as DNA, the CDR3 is TGCGCCAGCAGCTTCAAAACTAGCGGGGAAGAGACCCAGTACTTC. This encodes CASSFKTSGEETQYF.

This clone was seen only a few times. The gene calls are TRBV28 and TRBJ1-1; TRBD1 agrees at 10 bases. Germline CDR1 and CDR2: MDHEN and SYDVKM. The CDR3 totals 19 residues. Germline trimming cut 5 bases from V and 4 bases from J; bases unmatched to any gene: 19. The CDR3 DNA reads TGTGCCAGCAGTGTAACGTTTGGCCGTCGACAGGGGGCTGCCACTGAAGCTTTCTTT. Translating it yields CASSVTFGRRQGAATEAFF.

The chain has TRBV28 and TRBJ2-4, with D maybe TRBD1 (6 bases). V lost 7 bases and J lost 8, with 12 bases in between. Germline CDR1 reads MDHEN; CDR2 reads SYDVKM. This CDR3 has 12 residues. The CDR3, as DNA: TGTGCCAGCACCCAGGGGCTGGACATTCAGTACTTC. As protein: CASTQGLDIQYF.

The CDR3 loop reads CASSLVSGKDEQYF. In DNA, the CDR3 is TGTGCCAGCAGCTTGGTGTCAGGGAAAGACGAGCAGTACTTC. The chain carries TRBV5-4 and TRBJ2-7; tentative D call: TRBD1 (5 bases). CDR3 length: 14 residues. The germline gives CDR1 SGHNT, CDR2 YYREEE (reference sequence). V gave up 0 bases and J gave up 5 bases, with 12 bases separating them. Full variable domain (missing parts from reference TRBV5-4 and TRBJ2-7): ETGVTQSPTHLIKTRGQQVTLRCSSQSGHNTVSWYQQALGQGPQFIFQYYREEENGRGNFPPRFSGLQFPNYSSELNVNALELDDSALYLCASSLVSGKDEQYFGPGTRLTVT.

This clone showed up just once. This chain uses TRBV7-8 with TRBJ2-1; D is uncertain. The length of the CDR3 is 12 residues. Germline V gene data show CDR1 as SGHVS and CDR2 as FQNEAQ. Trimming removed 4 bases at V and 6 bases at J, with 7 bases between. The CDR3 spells CASSSTGNEQFF. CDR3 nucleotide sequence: TGTGCCAGCAGCTCTACCGGCAATGAGCAGTTCTTC.

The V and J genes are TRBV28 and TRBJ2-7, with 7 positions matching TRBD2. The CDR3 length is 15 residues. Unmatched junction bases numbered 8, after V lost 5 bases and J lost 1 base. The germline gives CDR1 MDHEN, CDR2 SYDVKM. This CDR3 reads CASSPPGGGSYEQYF. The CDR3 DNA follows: TGTGCCAGCAGTCCCCCTGGGGGGGGGTCCTACGAGCAGTACTTC. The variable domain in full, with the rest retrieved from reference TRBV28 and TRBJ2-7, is DVKVTQSSRYLVKRTGEKVFLECVQDMDHENMFWYRQDPGLGLRLIYFSYDVKMKEKGDIPEGYSVSREKKERFSLILESASTNQTSMYLCASSPPGGGSYEQYFGPGTRLTVT.

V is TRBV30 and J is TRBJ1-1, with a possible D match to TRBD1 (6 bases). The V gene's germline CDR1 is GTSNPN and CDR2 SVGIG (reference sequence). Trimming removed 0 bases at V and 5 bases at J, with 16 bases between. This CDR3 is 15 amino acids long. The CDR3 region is CAWSVIGTPNTEAFF. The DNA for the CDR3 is TGTGCCTGGAGTGTAATCGGGACACCGAATACTGAAGCTTTCTTT.

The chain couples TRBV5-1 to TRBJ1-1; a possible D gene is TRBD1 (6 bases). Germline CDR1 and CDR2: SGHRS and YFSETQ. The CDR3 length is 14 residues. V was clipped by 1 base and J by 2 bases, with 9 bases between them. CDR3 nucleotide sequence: TGCGCCAGCAGCTTGCAGGGGCCCAACACTGAAGCTTTCTTT. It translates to CASSLQGPNTEAFF.

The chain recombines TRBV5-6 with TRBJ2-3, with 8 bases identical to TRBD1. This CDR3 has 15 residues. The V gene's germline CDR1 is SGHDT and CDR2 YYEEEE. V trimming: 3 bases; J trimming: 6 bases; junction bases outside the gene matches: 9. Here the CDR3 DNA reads TGTGCCAGCAGCTATCGGACAGGGAGTTTGGATACGCAGTATTTT. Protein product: CASSYRTGSLDTQYF.

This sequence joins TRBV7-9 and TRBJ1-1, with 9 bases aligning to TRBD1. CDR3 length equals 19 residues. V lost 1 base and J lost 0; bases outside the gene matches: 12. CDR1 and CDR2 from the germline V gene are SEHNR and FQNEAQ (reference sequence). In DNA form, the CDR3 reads TGTGCCAGCAGCTTAGTCCGTGGGACAGGGAGCCTTTTGAACACTGAAGCTTTCTTT. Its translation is CASSLVRGTGSLLNTEAFF.

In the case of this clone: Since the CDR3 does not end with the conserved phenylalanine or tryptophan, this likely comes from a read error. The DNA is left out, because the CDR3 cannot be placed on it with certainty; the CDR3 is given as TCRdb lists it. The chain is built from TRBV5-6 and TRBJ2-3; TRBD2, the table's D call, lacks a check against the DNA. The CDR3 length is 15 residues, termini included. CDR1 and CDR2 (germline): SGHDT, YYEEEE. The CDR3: CASSLGVAGLAGGRL.

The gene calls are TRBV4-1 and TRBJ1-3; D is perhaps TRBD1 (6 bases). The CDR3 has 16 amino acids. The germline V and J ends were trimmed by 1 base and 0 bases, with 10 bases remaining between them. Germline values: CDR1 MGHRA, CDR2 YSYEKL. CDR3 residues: CASSQGGGNSGNTIYF. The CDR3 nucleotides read TGCGCCAGCAGCCAAGGAGGGGGTAACTCTGGAAACACCATATATTTT.